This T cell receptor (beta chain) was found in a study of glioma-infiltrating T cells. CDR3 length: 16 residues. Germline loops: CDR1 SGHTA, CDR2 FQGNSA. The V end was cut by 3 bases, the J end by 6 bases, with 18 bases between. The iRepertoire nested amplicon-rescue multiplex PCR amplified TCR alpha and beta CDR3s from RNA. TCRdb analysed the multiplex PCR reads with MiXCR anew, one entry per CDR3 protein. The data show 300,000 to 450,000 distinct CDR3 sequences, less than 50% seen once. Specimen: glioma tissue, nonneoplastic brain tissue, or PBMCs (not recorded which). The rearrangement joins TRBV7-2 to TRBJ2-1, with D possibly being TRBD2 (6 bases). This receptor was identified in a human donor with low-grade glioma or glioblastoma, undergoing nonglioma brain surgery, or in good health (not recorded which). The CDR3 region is CASSFLGQRACNEQFF. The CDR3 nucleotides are TGTGCCAGCAGCTTTCTTGGGCAGCGGGCCTGCAATGAGCAGTTCTTC.